This record looks at one T cell receptor (beta chain) sequence and its context. V lost 4 bases, J lost 1 base, and 3 bases stayed unmatched. The germline V gene encodes CDR1 SGHTA and CDR2 FQGNSA. This CDR3 comprises 16 residues. These data are taken from a study of blood T cell repertoires in COVID-19. The data were produced by immunoSEQ multiplex PCR, yet TCRdb's version contains in-frame clones alone and is incomplete. The sample consists of approximately 220,000 clones, about 87% of them appearing once. Those enrolled, adults aged roughly 18 to 95 years, came from some 25 US areas. The receptor's source is a young woman with acute COVID-19. The sample was PBMCs or T cells enriched from blood (not recorded which). The genes are TRBV7-2 and TRBJ2-3, with 12 bases identical to TRBD2. DNA for the CDR3: TGTGCCAGCAGCTGGAGACTAGCGGGGGGCACAGATACGCAGTATTTT. Residues: CASSWRLAGGTDTQYF.